These T cell receptor beta chains were read from a single sample in a study of T cell responses to AZD1222 COVID-19 vaccine. The protocol was immunoSEQ multiplex PCR, while the TCRdb copy is restricted to in-frame clones and leaves out a portion. The sample has some 180,000 clones; around nine tenths are singletons. Sequenced here: peripheral blood, sampled 28 days after the second AZD1222 dose. Receptors originate from an adult who received the AZD1222 COVID-19 vaccine. The CDR3 runs from the conserved cysteine through the conserved F or W. D genes are given only for firm matches. Clone sizes are given selectively: once, few, many, or a class where the clone is expanded.

D gene	V gene	J gene	clone size	CDR3 DNA	CDR3 protein
TRBD1	TRBV30	TRBJ2-7	NA	TGTGCCTGGACCATACCCGGGACAGGGGGCTACGAGCAGTACTTC	CAWTIPGTGGYEQYF
TRBD2	TRBV5-1	TRBJ2-1	NA	TGCGCCAGCAGCTTGGCGGGTAGCGGGAGCAATGAGCAGTTCTTC	CASSLAGSGSNEQFF
NA	TRBV27	TRBJ2-2	NA	TGTGCCAGCAGAAAGGGTCCCCTGAACACCGGGGAGCTGTTTTTT	CASRKGPLNTGELFF
NA	TRBV4-1	TRBJ1-2	NA	TGCGCCAGCAGCCAAGACCGCGACGATGGCTACACCTTC	CASSQDRDDGYTF
TRBD2	TRBV3-1/TRBV3-2	TRBJ2-7	NA	TGTGCCAGCAGCCCCCCGGGACTAGAGCACGAGCAGTACTTC	CASSPPGLEHEQYF
NA	TRBV24-1	TRBJ2-7	NA	TGTGCCACCATCCGACCGGGGATACAGGGACACTCCTACGAGCAGTACTTC	CATIRPGIQGHSYEQYF
NA	TRBV4-2	TRBJ2-1	NA	TGTGCCAGCAGCCAAGTAGGCAGAGGGCAGTTCTTC	CASSQVGRGQFF
TRBD1	TRBV7-9	TRBJ1-4	NA	TGTGCCAGCAGCTTACGCCTCCCAGGGGGCTATGAAAAACTGTTTTTT	CASSLRLPGGYEKLFF
NA	TRBV10-3	TRBJ1-1	NA	TGTGCCATCAGTGGGGAGGCTGAAGCTTTCTTT	CAISGEAEAFF
TRBD1	TRBV4-2	TRBJ2-7	once	TGTGCCAGCAGCCAATACGACAGGGGTTCCACCTACGAGCAGTACTTC	CASSQYDRGSTYEQYF
TRBD1	TRBV5-1	TRBJ2-1	NA	TGCGCCAGCAATCCGGGACAGGAATACAATGAGCAGTTCTTC	CASNPGQEYNEQFF
NA	TRBV7-8	TRBJ2-3	NA	TGTGCCAGCAGCTCCCCATTTAGGGGGAATCTATTCACAGATACGCAGTATTTT	CASSSPFRGNLFTDTQYF
NA	TRBV27	TRBJ2-7	NA	TGTGCCAGCAGTTTTCTCGTGTCACAGGACCCCTACGAGCAGTACTTC	CASSFLVSQDPYEQYF
NA	TRBV6-5	TRBJ1-5	NA	TGTGCCAGCAGTTCCCTGGGGGTTGTCAATCAGCCCCAGCATTTT	CASSSLGVVNQPQHF
TRBD2	TRBV24-1	TRBJ2-7	NA	TGTGCCACCAGTGACCAAGGGACTAGCGGCTACGAGCAGTACTTC	CATSDQGTSGYEQYF
TRBD1	TRBV7-3	TRBJ1-4	NA	TGTGCCAGCAGACACCGGGACAGGGGGCGTACTAATGAAAAACTGTTTTTT	CASRHRDRGRTNEKLFF
NA	TRBV7-7	TRBJ2-7	once	TGTGCCAGCAGCTTAGTTGGTGATTCCGAGCAGTACTTC	CASSLVGDSEQYF
TRBD1	TRBV6-5	TRBJ1-2	NA	TGTGCCAGCAGTTGGTCAGGGGGCGCTTGGTATGGCTACACCTTC	CASSWSGGAWYGYTF
NA	TRBV30	TRBJ2-1	NA	TGTGCCTTGGGCCACAATGAGCAGTTCTTC	CALGHNEQFF
TRBD2	TRBV7-8	TRBJ2-1	NA	TGTGCCAGCAGCTCAGGACTAGCGAACGATTACAATGAGCAGTTCTTC	CASSSGLANDYNEQFF
TRBD2	TRBV7-9	TRBJ2-1	NA	TGTGCCAGTGCGACTAGCGGAAGCAACAATGAGCAGTTCTTC	CASATSGSNNEQFF
NA	TRBV9	TRBJ1-1	few	TGTGCCAGCAGCTATGGGGGGGCTAACACTGAAGCTTTCTTT	CASSYGGANTEAFF
NA	TRBV2	TRBJ1-5	NA	TGTGCCAGCAGTGGGACCTTCATAAGGGCCAGCAATCAGCCCCAGCATTTT	CASSGTFIRASNQPQHF
NA	TRBV5-6	TRBJ2-3	NA	TGTGCCAGCACCGTCGGGAGAGGGCGGACAGATACGCAGTATTTT	CASTVGRGRTDTQYF
TRBD1	TRBV7-9	TRBJ2-7	NA	TGTGCCAGCAGCTTCGCAGGGGGCTCCTACGAGCAGTACTTC	CASSFAGGSYEQYF
TRBD1	TRBV19	TRBJ1-6	NA	TGTGCCAGTAGTTTGTCGGGACAGGGAAATTCACCCCTCCACTTT	CASSLSGQGNSPLHF
NA	TRBV7-2	TRBJ2-3	NA	TGTGCCAGCAGCTTAGGCACGCCCGGCGCAGATACGCAGTATTTT	CASSLGTPGADTQYF
NA	TRBV27	TRBJ2-2	NA	TGTGCCAGCAGTCGTCCGGGACCCCGGGGCACCGGGGAGCTGTTTTTT	CASSRPGPRGTGELFF
NA	TRBV7-3	TRBJ1-3	NA	TGTGCCAGCAGCCCAGACCTGAACTCTGGAAACACCATATATTTT	CASSPDLNSGNTIYF
NA	TRBV7-2	TRBJ2-3	NA	TGTGCCAGCAGCTTTCAGGGGAGCACAGATACGCAGTATTTT	CASSFQGSTDTQYF
TRBD2	TRBV4-3	TRBJ2-1	once	TGCGCCAGCAGCCAAGATGGGCGGGGGGGACCCTACAATGAGCAGTTCTTC	CASSQDGRGGPYNEQFF
NA	TRBV5-1	TRBJ1-1	NA	TGCGCCAGCAGCTTGTATGGTTGGGCGAACACTGAAGCTTTCTTT	CASSLYGWANTEAFF
NA	TRBV7-2	TRBJ2-3	NA	TGTGCCAGCAGCTTATATGGGACGTCCCGCACAGATACGCAGTATTTT	CASSLYGTSRTDTQYF